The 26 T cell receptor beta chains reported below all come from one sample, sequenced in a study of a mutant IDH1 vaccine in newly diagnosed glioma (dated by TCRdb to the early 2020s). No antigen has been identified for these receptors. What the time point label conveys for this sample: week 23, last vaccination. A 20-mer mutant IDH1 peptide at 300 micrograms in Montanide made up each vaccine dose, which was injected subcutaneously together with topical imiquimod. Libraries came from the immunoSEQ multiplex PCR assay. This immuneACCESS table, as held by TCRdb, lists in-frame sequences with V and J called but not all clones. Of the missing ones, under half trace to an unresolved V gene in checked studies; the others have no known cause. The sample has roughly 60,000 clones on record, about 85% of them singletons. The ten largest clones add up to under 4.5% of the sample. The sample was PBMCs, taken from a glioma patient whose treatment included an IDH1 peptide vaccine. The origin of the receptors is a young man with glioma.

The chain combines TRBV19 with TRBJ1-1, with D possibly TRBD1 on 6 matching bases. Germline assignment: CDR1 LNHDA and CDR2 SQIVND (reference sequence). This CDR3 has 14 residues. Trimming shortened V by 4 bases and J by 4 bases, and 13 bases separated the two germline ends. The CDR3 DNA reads TGTGCCAGTAGTACACAGGGTTTTGGCACTGAAGCTTTCTTT. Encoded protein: CASSTQGFGTEAFF.

The CDR3 reads CASSLAGAFGGLETQYF. Written as DNA, the CDR3 is TGTGCCAGCAGCTTAGCAGGGGCTTTTGGGGGCTTGGAGACCCAGTACTTC. The chain links TRBV7-9 to TRBJ2-5, with D possibly matching TRBD1 (6 bases). The germline CDR1 and CDR2 sequences are SEHNR and FQNEAQ (reference sequence). The CDR3 consists of 17 residues. V lost 0 bases to trimming and J lost 5 bases, with 19 bases between them. Full variable domain (rest looked up from reference TRBV7-9 and TRBJ2-5): DTGVSQNPRHKITKRGQNVTFRCDPISEHNRLYWYRQTLGQGPEFLTYFQNEAQLEKSRLLSDRFSAERPKGSFSTLEIQRTEQGDSAMYLCASSLAGAFGGLETQYFGPGTRLLVL.

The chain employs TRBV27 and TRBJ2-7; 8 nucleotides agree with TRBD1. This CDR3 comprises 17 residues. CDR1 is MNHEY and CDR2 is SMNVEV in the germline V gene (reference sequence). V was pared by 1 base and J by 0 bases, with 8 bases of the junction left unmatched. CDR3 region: CASSLFSGGIPSYEQYF. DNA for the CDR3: TGTGCCAGCAGTTTATTTTCAGGGGGCATTCCCTCCTACGAGCAGTACTTC.

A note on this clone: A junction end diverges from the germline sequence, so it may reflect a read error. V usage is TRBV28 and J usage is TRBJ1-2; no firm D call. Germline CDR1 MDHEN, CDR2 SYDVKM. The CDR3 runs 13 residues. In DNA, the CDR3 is TGTGCCAGCAGTTTAGCGGCACAAGCAAGTTATGCCTTC. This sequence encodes CASSLAAQASYAF.

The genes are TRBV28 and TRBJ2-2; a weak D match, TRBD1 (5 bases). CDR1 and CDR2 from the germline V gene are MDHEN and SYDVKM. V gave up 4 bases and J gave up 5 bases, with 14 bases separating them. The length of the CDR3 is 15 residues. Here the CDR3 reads CASSSGRVETGELFF. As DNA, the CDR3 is TGTGCCAGCAGTTCGGGCAGGGTAGAGACCGGGGAGCTGTTTTTT.

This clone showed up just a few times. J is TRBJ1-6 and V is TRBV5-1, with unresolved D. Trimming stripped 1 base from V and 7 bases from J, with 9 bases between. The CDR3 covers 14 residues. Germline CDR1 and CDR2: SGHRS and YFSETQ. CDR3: CASSLTRVNSPLHF. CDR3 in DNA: TGCGCCAGCAGCTTGACCCGGGTCAATTCACCCCTCCACTTT.

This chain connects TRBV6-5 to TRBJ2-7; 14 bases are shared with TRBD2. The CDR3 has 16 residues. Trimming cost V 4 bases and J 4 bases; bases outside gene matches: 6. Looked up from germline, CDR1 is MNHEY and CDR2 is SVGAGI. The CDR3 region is CASSFLTSGGEYEQYF. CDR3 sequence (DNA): TGTGCCAGCAGTTTCCTGACTAGCGGGGGGGAATACGAGCAGTACTTC.

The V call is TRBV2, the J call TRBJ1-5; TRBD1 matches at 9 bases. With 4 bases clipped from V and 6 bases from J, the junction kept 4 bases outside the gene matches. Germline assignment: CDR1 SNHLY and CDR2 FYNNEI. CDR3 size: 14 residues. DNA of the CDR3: TGTGCCAGCAGTGGGACAGGGGCAGCTCAGCCCCAGCATTTT. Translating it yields CASSGTGAAQPQHF.

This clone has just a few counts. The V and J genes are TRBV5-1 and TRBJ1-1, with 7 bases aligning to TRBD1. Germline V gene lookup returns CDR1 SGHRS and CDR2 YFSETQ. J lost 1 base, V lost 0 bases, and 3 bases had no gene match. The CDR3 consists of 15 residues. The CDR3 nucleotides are TGCGCCAGCAGCTTGGCGGGACAGCAGAACACTGAAGCTTTCTTT. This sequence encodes CASSLAGQQNTEAFF.

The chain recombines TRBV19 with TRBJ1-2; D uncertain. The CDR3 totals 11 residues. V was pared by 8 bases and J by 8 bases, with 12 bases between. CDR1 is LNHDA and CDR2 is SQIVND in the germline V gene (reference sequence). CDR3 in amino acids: CASRVAGGYTF. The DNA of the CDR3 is TGTGCCAGTCGGGTAGCGGGAGGCTACACCTTC.

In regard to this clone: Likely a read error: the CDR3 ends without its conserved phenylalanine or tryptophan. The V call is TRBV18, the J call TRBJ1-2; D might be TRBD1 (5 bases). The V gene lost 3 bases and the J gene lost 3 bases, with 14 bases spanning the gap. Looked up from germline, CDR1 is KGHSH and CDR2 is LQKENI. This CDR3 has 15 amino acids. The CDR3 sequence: CASSPLGESDYGYTL. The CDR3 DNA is TGTGCCAGCTCACCGTTGGGGGAGTCGGACTATGGCTACACCCTC.

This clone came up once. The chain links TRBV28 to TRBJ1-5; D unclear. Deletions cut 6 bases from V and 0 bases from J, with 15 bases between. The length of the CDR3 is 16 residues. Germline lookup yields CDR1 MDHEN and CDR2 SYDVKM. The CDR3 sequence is CASSSWPRASNQPQHF. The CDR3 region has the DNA TGTGCCAGCAGCTCCTGGCCGAGGGCTAGCAATCAGCCCCAGCATTTT. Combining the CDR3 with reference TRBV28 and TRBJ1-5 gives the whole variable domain DVKVTQSSRYLVKRTGEKVFLECVQDMDHENMFWYRQDPGLGLRLIYFSYDVKMKEKGDIPEGYSVSREKKERFSLILESASTNQTSMYLCASSSWPRASNQPQHFGDGTRLSIL.

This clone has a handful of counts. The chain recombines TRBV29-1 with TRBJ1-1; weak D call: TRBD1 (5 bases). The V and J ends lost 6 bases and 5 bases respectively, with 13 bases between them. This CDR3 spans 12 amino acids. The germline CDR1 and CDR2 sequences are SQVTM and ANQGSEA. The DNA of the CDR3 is TGCAGCGTGGCCCAGGGTAGGACTGAAGCTTTCTTT. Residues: CSVAQGRTEAFF.

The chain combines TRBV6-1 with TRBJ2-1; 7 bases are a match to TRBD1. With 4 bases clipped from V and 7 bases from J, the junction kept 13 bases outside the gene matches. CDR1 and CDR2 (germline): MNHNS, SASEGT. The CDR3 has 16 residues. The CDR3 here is CASSVETGDPWNEQFF. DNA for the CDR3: TGTGCCAGCAGTGTAGAAACAGGGGACCCCTGGAATGAGCAGTTCTTC.

CDR3 region: CASSSPGRTAYSNQPQHF. CDR3 nucleotides: TGTGCCAGCAGCTCACCGGGACGGACCGCCTATAGCAATCAGCCCCAGCATTTT. The chain is built from TRBV7-8 and TRBJ1-5, with D maybe TRBD1 (5 bases). Germline V lookup: CDR1 SGHVS, CDR2 FQNEAQ. The germline V and J ends were trimmed by 4 bases and 0 bases, with 19 bases remaining between them. CDR3 length equals 18 residues.

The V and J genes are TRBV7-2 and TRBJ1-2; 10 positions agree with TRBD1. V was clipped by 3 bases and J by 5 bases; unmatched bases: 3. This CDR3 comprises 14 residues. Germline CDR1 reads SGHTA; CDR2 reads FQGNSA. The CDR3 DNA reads TGTGCCAGCAGCTTTAGACAGGGGGCTTATGGCTACACCTTC. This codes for CASSFRQGAYGYTF.

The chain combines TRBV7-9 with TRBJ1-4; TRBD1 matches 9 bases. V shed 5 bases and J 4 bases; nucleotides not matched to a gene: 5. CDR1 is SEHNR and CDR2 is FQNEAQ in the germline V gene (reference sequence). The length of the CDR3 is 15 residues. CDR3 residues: CASSPPGQGNEKLFF. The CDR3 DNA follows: TGTGCCAGCAGCCCCCCGGGACAGGGTAATGAAAAACTGTTTTTT. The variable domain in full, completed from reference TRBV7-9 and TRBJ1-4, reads DTGVSQNPRHKITKRGQNVTFRCDPISEHNRLYWYRQTLGQGPEFLTYFQNEAQLEKSRLLSDRFSAERPKGSFSTLEIQRTEQGDSAMYLCASSPPGQGNEKLFFGSGTQLSVL.

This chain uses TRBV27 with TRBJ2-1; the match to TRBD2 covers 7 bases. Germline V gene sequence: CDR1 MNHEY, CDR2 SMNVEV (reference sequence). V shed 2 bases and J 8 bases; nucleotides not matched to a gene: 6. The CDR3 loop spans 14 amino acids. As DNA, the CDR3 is TGTGCCAGCAGTTTAAGCGGGGTTTGGCATGAGCAGTTCTTC. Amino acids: CASSLSGVWHEQFF.

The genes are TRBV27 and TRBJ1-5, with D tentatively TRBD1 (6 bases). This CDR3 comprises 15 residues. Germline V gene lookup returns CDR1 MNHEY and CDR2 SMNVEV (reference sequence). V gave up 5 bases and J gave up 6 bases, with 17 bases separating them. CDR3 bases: TGTGCCAGCAGTCTACAGGGCGTGTCGGGTCAGCCCCAGCATTTT. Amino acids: CASSLQGVSGQPQHF.

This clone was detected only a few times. In DNA form, the CDR3 reads TGCAGCGTTGGATTCGGGGGGGGCAGCAATCAGCCCCAGCATTTT. It yields the protein CSVGFGGGSNQPQHF. The chain uses TRBV29-1 and TRBJ1-5, with a possible D match to TRBD1 (6 bases). The CDR3 runs to 15 residues. Trimming left V 4 bases short and J 1 base short, with 14 bases between. CDR1 is SQVTM, CDR2 ANQGSEA, per germline.

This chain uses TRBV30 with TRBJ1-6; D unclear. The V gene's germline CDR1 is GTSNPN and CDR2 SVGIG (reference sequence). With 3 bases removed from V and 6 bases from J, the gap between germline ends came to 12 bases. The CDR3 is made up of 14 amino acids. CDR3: CAWSRHKSNSPLHF. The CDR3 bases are TGTGCCTGGAGCAGGCACAAATCTAATTCACCCCTCCACTTT. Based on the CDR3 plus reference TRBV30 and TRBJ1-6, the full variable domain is SQTIHQWPATLVQPVGSPLSLECTVEGTSNPNLYWYRQAAGRGLQLLFYSVGIGQISSEVPQNLSASRPQDRQFILSSKKLLLSDSGFYLCAWSRHKSNSPLHFGNGTRLTVT.

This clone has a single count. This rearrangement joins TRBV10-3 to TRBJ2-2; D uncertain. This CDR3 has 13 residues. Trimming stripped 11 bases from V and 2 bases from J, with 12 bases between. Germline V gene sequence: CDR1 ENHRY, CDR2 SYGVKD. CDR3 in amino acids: CAAGGSNTGELFF. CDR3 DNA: TGTGCCGCCGGTGGAAGTAACACCGGGGAGCTGTTTTTT.

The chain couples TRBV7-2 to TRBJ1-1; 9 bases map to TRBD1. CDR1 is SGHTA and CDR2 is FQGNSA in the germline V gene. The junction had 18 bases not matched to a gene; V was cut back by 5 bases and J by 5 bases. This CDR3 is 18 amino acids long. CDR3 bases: TGTGCCAGCAGCCCGTCGGGACAGGGAAGAAGAGGGAGGACTGAAGCTTTCTTT. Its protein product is CASSPSGQGRRGRTEAFF.

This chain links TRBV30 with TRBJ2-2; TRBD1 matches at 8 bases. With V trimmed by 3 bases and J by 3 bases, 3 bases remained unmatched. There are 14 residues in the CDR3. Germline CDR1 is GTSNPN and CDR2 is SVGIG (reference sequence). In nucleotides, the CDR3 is TGTGCCTGGAGGAGGGACAGGTACACCGGGGAGCTGTTTTTT. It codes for CAWRRDRYTGELFF. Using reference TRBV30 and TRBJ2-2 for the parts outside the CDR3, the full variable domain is SQTIHQWPATLVQPVGSPLSLECTVEGTSNPNLYWYRQAAGRGLQLLFYSVGIGQISSEVPQNLSASRPQDRQFILSSKKLLLSDSGFYLCAWRRDRYTGELFFGEGSRLTVL.

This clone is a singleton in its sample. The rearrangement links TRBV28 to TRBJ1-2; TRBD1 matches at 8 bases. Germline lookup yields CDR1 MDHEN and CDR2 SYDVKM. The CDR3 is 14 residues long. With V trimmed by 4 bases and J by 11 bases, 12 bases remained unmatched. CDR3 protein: CASSSPGQARGYTF. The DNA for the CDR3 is TGTGCCAGCAGTTCCCCGGGACAGGCCCGGGGATACACCTTC.

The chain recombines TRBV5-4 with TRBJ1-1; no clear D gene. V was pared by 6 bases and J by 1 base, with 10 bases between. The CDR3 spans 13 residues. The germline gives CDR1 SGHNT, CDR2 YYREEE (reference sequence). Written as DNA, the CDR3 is TGTGCCAGCAAGGCCTTTTGGAACACTGAAGCTTTCTTT. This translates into CASKAFWNTEAFF.